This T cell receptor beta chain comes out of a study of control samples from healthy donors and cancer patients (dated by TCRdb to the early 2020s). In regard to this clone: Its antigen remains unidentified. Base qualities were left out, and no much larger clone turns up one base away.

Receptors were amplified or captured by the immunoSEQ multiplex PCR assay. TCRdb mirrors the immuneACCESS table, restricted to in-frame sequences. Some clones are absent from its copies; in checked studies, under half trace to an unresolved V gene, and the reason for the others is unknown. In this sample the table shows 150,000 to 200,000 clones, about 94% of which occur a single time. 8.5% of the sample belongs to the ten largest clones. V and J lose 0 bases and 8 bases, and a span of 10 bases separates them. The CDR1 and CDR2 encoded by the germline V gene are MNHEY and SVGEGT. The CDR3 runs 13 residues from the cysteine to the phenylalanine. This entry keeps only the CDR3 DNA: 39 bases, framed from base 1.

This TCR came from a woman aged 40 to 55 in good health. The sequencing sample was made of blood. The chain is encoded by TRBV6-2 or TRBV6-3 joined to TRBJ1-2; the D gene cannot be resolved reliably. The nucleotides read TGTGCCAGCAGTTACTCCATTCTACGAGGCTACACCTTC. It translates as CASSYSILRGYTF.